This TCR beta chain is from a study of cytomegalovirus exposure and HLA in healthy donors. Findings of the study overall: In the analysis, some V segments, TRBV6-2 and TRBV6-3 included, were excluded as indistinguishable. The study listed about 150 cytomegalovirus-associated TCR beta chains. A later analysis associated 16,951 TCR beta sequences with HLA alleles at a 0.05 false discovery rate. No immune exposure information besides CMV serostatus was available.

CDR1 is SGHNT, CDR2 YYREEE, per germline (reference sequence). This CDR3 comprises 17 residues. Trimming took 4 bases from V and 7 from J; bases not matched to a gene: 13. 13 Jbeta primers and 60 Vbeta primers were used for the PCR. Libraries were prepared by immunoSEQ multiplex PCR; TCRdb keeps only in-frame clonotypes and omits some of them. The sample holds 130,000 or so clones; around 84% are singletons and the top ten take 2.5% to 3%. Regarding this clone: The antigen remains undetermined.

Sequencing was performed on PBMCs. This receptor was obtained from a woman younger than 30 in good health and CMV-seropositive. This sequence joins TRBV5-4 and TRBJ2-1; 11 bases are a match to TRBD2. DNA for the CDR3: TGTGCCAGCAGCAGTGGAGTTAGCGGGGGGGCGAGTAATGAGCAGTTCTTC. Its protein product is CASSSGVSGGASNEQFF.